The next 13 T cell receptor beta chains were all read from a single sample in a study of T cells in women clearing cervical HPV infection. The method was immunoSEQ multiplex PCR; TCRdb's version includes in-frame clones alone and lacks a portion of them. This sample's table reports about 36,000 clones. The specimen was blood buffy coat. The receptors derive from a woman aged 18-70 years with a cervical HPV16 infection that either progressed to CIN3+ or cleared (not recorded which).

As for this clone: The read terminates 3 residues ahead of where the CDR3 ends, so the germline J gene completes it. This chain uses TRBV18 with TRBJ2-7; TRBD1 agrees at 10 bases. V shed 1 base, J shed 3 bases, and the junction held 3 bases outside the gene matches. Germline V lookup: CDR1 KGHSH, CDR2 LQKENI. The CDR3 is 15 residues long. The CDR3 bases that were read are TGTGCCAGCTCACCACTGGGACAGGGGATCTACGAG. It yields the protein CASSPLGQGIYE. The entire CDR3 protein is CASSPLGQGIYEQYF.

Partial CDR3 DNA: TGCAGCGCCCGGGTCCCGGGAAACACC. Translating it yields CSARVPGNT. The whole CDR3 protein reads CSARVPGNTIYF. This chain connects TRBV29-1 to TRBJ1-3; no reliable D call. Read data end 3 residues before the CDR3 end; the end is taken from the germline J gene. The germline gives CDR1 SQVTM, CDR2 ANQGSEA. Trimming pared 7 bases from V and 4 bases from J, leaving 11 bases between. The length of the CDR3 is 12 residues.

Turning to this clone: The read ends 3 residues shy of where the CDR3 ends; the end is completed using the germline J gene. The chain is built from TRBV3-1 (or the pseudogene TRBV3-2) and TRBJ1-4; D gene uncertain. The CDR3 has 15 amino acids. The germline CDR1 and CDR2 sequences are LGHDT and YNNKEL (reference sequence). V was pared by 5 bases and J by 2 bases, with 12 bases between. The CDR3 here is CASSSRGGTNEKLFF. Partial CDR3 DNA: TGTGCCAGCAGCTCCCGGGGTGGGACTAATGAAAAA.

Of note for this clone: Coverage ceases 3 residues before the CDR3 finishes, and the germline J gene fills in the end. This chain connects TRBV6-1 to TRBJ1-5, with D maybe TRBD1 (5 bases). The CDR3 length is 13 residues. CDR1 and CDR2 (germline): MNHNS, SASEGT. The ends were cut back, 4 bases at V and 4 bases at J, with 8 bases in the middle. CDR3 bases read: TGTGCCAGCAGTGGGGGCCCAAATCAGCCC. This codes for CASSGGPNQP. The full CDR3 protein reads CASSGGPNQPQHF.

On this clone itself: Sequencing ends 3 residues short of the CDR3 end; the germline J gene provides the rest. The chain is built from TRBV10-3 and TRBJ1-2, with 8 nucleotides matching TRBD1. The CDR3 is 14 residues long. V gave up 5 bases and J gave up 2 bases; unmatched junction bases: 4. CDR1 is ENHRY and CDR2 is SYGVKD in the germline V gene. CDR3 protein: CAISIRQGNYGYTF. CDR3 DNA, as far as it was read: TGTGCCATCAGTATAAGACAGGGGAACTATGGC.

On this clone itself: The CDR3 extends 3 residues past the end of the read, so its final part is completed from the germline J gene. The rearrangement links TRBV6-2 or TRBV6-3 to TRBJ2-5; 11 bases agree with TRBD2. V dropped 6 bases and J dropped 5; count of bases not matched to a gene: 11. Germline V gene sequence: CDR1 MNHEY, CDR2 SVGEGT. The CDR3 has 16 amino acids. The covered CDR3 bases are TGTGCCAGCAGGAACCTTACTAGCGGGAGTTTCGAGACC. Amino acids: CASRNLTSGSFET. The whole CDR3 reads CASRNLTSGSFETQYF.

Notes on this clone: From the germline J gene comes the end of the CDR3, since the read stops 3 residues before it. The rearrangement links TRBV5-5 to TRBJ2-7, with 11 bases that match TRBD2. V trimming: 1 base; J trimming: 4 bases; junction bases outside the gene matches: 4. The CDR3 is 15 residues long. Germline CDR1 and CDR2: SGHKS and YYEKEE (reference sequence). The sequenced part of the CDR3 DNA is TGTGCCAGCAGCTTGAGAGGGACTAGCGGTTACGAG. Its translation: CASSLRGTSGYE. The whole CDR3 sequence is CASSLRGTSGYEQYF.

A note on this clone: The CDR3 extends 3 residues past the end of the read, so its final part is completed from the germline J gene. The V gene is TRBV7-9, the J gene TRBJ2-7, with 9 bases identical to TRBD1. This CDR3 has 15 amino acids. V dropped 5 bases and J dropped 4; count of bases not matched to a gene: 9. CDR1 and CDR2 (germline): SEHNR, FQNEAQ (reference sequence). The CDR3 sequence: CASSHPGQGAYEQYF. The CDR3 bases that were read are TGTGCCAGCAGCCATCCGGGACAGGGTGCGTACGAG.

In regard to this clone: The observed sequence ends 3 residues before the CDR3 terminus, with the missing tail filled in from the germline J gene. The chain is built from TRBV10-1 and TRBJ2-7; perhaps TRBD1 as D (5 bases). The CDR3 consists of 11 residues. Germline CDR1 WNHNN, CDR2 SYGVQD (reference sequence). Deletions cut 6 bases from V and 3 bases from J, with 6 bases between. CDR3 region: CASRDSYEQYF. The CDR3 bases that were read are TGCGCCAGCAGAGACAGCTACGAG.

For this clone: The observed sequence ends 3 residues before the CDR3 terminus, with the missing tail filled in from the germline J gene. V is TRBV7-9 and J is TRBJ2-7; D is ambiguous. The CDR3 covers 14 residues. Trimming took off 5 bases at V and 2 bases at J, with 13 bases between the two ends. Germline loops: CDR1 SEHNR, CDR2 FQNEAQ (reference sequence). The part of the CDR3 DNA that was read is TGTGCCAGCAGCCTTCAGGCGCCTACCTACGAG. This encodes CASSLQAPTYE. The whole CDR3 protein is CASSLQAPTYEQYF.

Of note for this clone: The read gets to within 3 residues of the CDR3 end, and the germline J gene fills in the rest. This sequence joins TRBV7-2 and TRBJ1-1; no reliable D call. Trimming removed 5 bases at V and 1 base at J, with 11 bases between. CDR1 is SGHTA and CDR2 is FQGNSA in the germline V gene. The CDR3 is 14 amino acids. Incomplete CDR3 DNA: TGTGCCAGCAGCGGGCTGGCGGGGAACACTGAA. This codes for CASSGLAGNTE. The full CDR3 protein reads CASSGLAGNTEAFF.

Details on this clone: The CDR3 goes on 3 residues after the read ends, and that part is filled in from the germline J gene. This chain links TRBV13 with TRBJ1-5, with D unclear. Germline loops: CDR1 PRHDT, CDR2 FYEKMQ (reference sequence). CDR3 length equals 12 residues. V was clipped by 2 bases and J by 7 bases, with 6 bases between them. The sequenced part of the CDR3 DNA is TGTGCCAGCAGCTTATCGGGGCAGCCC. It specifies CASSLSGQP. The CDR3, in full, reads CASSLSGQPQHF. The full variable domain, in which reference TRBV13 and TRBJ1-5 provide the parts outside the CDR3, is AAGVIQSPRHLIKEKRETATLKCYPIPRHDTVYWYQQGPGQDPQFLISFYEKMQSDKGSIPDRFSAQQFSDYHSELNMSSLELGDSALYFCASSLSGQPQHFGDGTRLSIL.

Concerning this clone itself: The read terminates 3 residues before the CDR3 end, so the remaining end is supplied by the germline J gene. V gene TRBV2 combines with J gene TRBJ1-4; TRBD1 is a possible D gene (5 bases). V lost 4 bases and J 4 bases, leaving 7 bases between the germline ends. This CDR3 is built from 13 residues. Germline values: CDR1 SNHLY, CDR2 FYNNEI. The part of the CDR3 DNA that was read is TGTGCCAGCAGTGTTAGGGGTAATGAAAAA. This codes for CASSVRGNEK. The whole CDR3 sequence reads CASSVRGNEKLFF.